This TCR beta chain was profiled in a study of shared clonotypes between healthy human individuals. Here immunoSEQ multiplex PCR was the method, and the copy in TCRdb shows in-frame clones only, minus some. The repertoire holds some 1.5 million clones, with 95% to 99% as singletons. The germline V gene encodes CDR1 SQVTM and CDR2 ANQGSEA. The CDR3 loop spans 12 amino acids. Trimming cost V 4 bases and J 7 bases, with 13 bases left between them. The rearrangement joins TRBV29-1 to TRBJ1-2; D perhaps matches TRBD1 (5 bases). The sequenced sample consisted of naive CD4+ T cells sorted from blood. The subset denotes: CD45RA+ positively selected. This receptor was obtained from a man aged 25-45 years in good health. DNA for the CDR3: TGCAGCGTTGTGGGGACGGTGGGTGGCTACACCTTC. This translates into CSVVGTVGGYTF.